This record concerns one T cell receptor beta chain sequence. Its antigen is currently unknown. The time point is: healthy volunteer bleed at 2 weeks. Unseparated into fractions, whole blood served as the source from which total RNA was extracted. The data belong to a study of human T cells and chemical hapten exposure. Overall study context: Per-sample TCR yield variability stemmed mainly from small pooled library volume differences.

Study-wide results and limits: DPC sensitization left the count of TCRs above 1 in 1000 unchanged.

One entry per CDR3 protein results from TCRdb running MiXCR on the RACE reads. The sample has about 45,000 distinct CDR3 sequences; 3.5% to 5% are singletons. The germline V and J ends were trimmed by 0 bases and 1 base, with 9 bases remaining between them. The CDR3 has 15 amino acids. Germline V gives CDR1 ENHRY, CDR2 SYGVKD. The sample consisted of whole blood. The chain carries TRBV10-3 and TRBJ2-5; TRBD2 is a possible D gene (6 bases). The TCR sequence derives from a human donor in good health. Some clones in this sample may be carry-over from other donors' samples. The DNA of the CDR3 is TGTGCCATCAGTGAGTCGGGGACTGCCCAAGAGACCCAGTACTTC. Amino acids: CAISESGTAQETQYF.